This T cell receptor beta chain is drawn from a study of blood T cell repertoires in COVID-19. The overall study: COVID-19 samples collected from the United States, Italy and Spain covered acute and convalescent phases. T cells, B-cell-depleted T cells, or PBMCs supplied cDNA or gDNA.

The length of the CDR3 is 15 residues. The germline CDR1 and CDR2 sequences are SEHNR and FQNEAQ (reference sequence). J gave up 6 bases and V 6 bases, and 10 bases lay outside the gene matches. The method was immunoSEQ multiplex PCR; TCRdb's version includes in-frame clones alone and lacks a portion of them. The table includes hundreds of thousands of clones, 75% to 90% detected once. The participants were between roughly 18 and 100 years old and came from some 25 US areas. The sequence was collected from a woman in her forties who had recovered from COVID-19. This rearrangement joins TRBV7-9 to TRBJ1-4, with 7 nucleotides matching TRBD1. Sequencing input: PBMCs or T cells enriched from blood (not recorded which). The CDR3 region is CASSHVPGQYEKLFF. CDR3 coding DNA: TGTGCCAGCAGTCACGTCCCGGGACAGTATGAAAAACTGTTTTTT.